This T cell receptor beta chain was identified during a study of high-grade serous ovarian cancer treatment subgroups. Background on the study: On average, approximately 15,000 reads and about 6,800 unique TCR beta rearrangements were obtained per sample. Broader study findings: The analyses considered CDR3 and ignored CDR1 and CDR2. TCR clonal relatedness correlated positively with neoantigen level. Different patients shared almost no repertoire; same-patient tumors shared about 0.1 to 0.8.

The germline CDR1 and CDR2 sequences are SGHTA and FQGNSA. This CDR3 contains 14 residues. With V trimmed by 4 bases and J by 3 bases, 2 bases remained unmatched. Notes on this clone: The antigen is not known.

The data were produced by immunoSEQ multiplex PCR, yet TCRdb's version contains in-frame clones alone and is incomplete. The sample records about 8,500 clones, about 78% being singletons. Tumor samples were taken before definitive surgery or chemotherapy. This sequence joins TRBV7-2 and TRBJ2-7; 11 bases agree with TRBD1. This TCR derives from a human donor with high-grade serous ovarian cancer. Input material: tumor tissue. The CDR3 bases are TGTGCCAGCAGCTCCGGGACAGGGGGCTACGAGCAGTACTTC. Encoded protein: CASSSGTGGYEQYF.